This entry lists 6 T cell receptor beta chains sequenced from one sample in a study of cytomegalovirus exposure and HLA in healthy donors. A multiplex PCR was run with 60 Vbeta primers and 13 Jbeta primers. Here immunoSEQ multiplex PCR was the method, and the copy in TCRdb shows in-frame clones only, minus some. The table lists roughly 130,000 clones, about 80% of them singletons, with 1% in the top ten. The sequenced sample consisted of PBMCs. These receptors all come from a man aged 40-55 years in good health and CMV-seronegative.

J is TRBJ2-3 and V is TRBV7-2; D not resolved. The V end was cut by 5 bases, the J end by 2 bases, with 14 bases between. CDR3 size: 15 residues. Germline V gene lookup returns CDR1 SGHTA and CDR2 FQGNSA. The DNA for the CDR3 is TGTGCCAGCAGCCAACAGTACGGCACCACAGATACGCAGTATTTT. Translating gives CASSQQYGTTDTQYF.

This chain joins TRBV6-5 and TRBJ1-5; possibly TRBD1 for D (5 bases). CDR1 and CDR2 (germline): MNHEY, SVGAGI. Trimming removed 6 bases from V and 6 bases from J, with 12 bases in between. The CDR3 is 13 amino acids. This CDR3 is CASSPDRVQPQHF. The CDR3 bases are TGTGCCAGCAGCCCTGACAGAGTTCAGCCCCAGCATTTT.

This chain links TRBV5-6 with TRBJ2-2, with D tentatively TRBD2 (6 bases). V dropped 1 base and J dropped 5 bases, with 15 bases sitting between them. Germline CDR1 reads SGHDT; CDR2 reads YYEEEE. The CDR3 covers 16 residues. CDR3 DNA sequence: TGTGCCAGCAGCTTGTGGGGGAGGTTGATTACCGGGGAGCTGTTTTTT. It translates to CASSLWGRLITGELFF.

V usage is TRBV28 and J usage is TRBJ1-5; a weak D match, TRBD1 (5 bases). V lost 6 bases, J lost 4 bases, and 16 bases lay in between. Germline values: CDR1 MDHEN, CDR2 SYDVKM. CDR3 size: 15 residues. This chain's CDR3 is CASSPGRRGNQPQHF. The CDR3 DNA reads TGTGCCAGCAGCCCCGGGAGGAGGGGTAATCAGCCCCAGCATTTT.

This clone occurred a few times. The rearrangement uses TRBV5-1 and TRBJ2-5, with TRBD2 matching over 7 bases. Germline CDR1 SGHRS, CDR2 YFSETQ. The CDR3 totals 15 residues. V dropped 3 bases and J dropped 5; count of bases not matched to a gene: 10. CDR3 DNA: TGCGCCAGCAGCTCGAGCGGGACCCCCGGGGAGACCCAGTACTTC. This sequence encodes CASSSSGTPGETQYF.

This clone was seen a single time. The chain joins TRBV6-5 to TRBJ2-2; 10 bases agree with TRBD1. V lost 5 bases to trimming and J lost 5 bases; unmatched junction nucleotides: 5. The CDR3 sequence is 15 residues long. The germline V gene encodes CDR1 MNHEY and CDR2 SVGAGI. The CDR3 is CASSRPGQGTGELFF. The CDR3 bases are TGTGCCAGCAGTCGGCCGGGACAGGGGACCGGGGAGCTGTTTTTT.